A selection of T cell receptor beta chains follows, all from one sample in a study of T cells in Graves' hyperthyroidism and ophthalmopathy. TCRdb re-analysed the multiplex PCR reads in MiXCR, keeping a single row per CDR3 protein. The sample has 340,000 or so distinct CDR3 sequences, 21% seen once. Source material: blood. Every receptor here comes from a woman in her fifties or sixties with Graves' hyperthyroidism. Both conserved end residues are part of each CDR3. Fields, in order: CDR3 length, V gene, J gene, D gene, clone size, CDR3 protein, CDR3 DNA. D genes are given only for firm matches. A clone size is listed for some rows: how often the clone was seen (once, few, many), or a class if it is expanded.

CDR3 length: 15; V gene: TRBV6-1; J gene: TRBJ2-6; D gene: .; clone size: .; CDR3 protein: CASSVGSAGANVLTF; CDR3 DNA: TGTGCCAGCAGTGTAGGAAGCGCTGGGGCCAACGTCCTGACTTTC
CDR3 length: 14; V gene: TRBV5-5; J gene: TRBJ1-2; D gene: TRBD1; clone size: many; CDR3 protein: CASSLLQGNYGYTF; CDR3 DNA: TGTGCCAGCAGCTTGCTACAGGGGAACTATGGCTACACCTTC
CDR3 length: 15; V gene: TRBV6-1; J gene: TRBJ2-6; D gene: .; clone size: few; CDR3 protein: CASTPSDSGANVLTF; CDR3 DNA: TGTGCCAGCACCCCCAGTGACTCTGGGGCCAACGTCCTGACTTTC
CDR3 length: 15; V gene: TRBV11-2; J gene: TRBJ2-7; D gene: .; clone size: many; CDR3 protein: CASSSRSQAIYEQYF; CDR3 DNA: TGTGCCAGCAGCTCGAGGTCGCAGGCCATCTACGAGCAGTACTTC
CDR3 length: 12; V gene: TRBV7-9; J gene: TRBJ2-2; D gene: .; clone size: .; CDR3 protein: CASSQGVGELFF; CDR3 DNA: TGTGCCAGCAGCCAGGGCGTCGGGGAGCTGTTTTTT
CDR3 length: 14; V gene: TRBV20-1; J gene: TRBJ1-2; D gene: TRBD1; clone size: many; CDR3 protein: CSARTDRGHYGYTF; CDR3 DNA: TGCAGTGCTAGAACAGACAGGGGACACTATGGCTACACCTTC
CDR3 length: 13; V gene: TRBV11-2; J gene: TRBJ1-5; D gene: TRBD1; clone size: many; CDR3 protein: CASSRTGGQPQHF; CDR3 DNA: TGTGCCAGCAGCCGGACAGGGGGTCAGCCCCAGCATTTT
CDR3 length: 14; V gene: TRBV25-1; J gene: TRBJ2-5; D gene: TRBD1; clone size: .; CDR3 protein: CASSGTGGLETQYF; CDR3 DNA: TGTGCCAGCAGTGGAACAGGGGGCCTAGAGACCCAGTACTTC
CDR3 length: 14; V gene: TRBV3-1; J gene: TRBJ1-1; D gene: TRBD1; clone size: many; CDR3 protein: CASSQGQGMTEAFF; CDR3 DNA: TGTGCCAGCAGCCAAGGACAGGGGATGACTGAAGCTTTCTTT
CDR3 length: 14; V gene: TRBV12-3/TRBV12-4; J gene: TRBJ2-3; D gene: .; clone size: few; CDR3 protein: CASSRDPSTDTQYF; CDR3 DNA: TGTGCCAGCAGCCGGGACCCCAGCACAGATACGCAGTATTTT
CDR3 length: 14; V gene: TRBV28; J gene: TRBJ2-7; D gene: TRBD2; clone size: many; CDR3 protein: CASSSTSGRGEQYF; CDR3 DNA: TGTGCCAGCAGCTCGACTAGCGGGAGGGGCGAGCAGTACTTC
CDR3 length: 15; V gene: TRBV24-1; J gene: TRBJ2-3; D gene: TRBD1; clone size: .; CDR3 protein: CATSDPGQGADTQYF; CDR3 DNA: TGTGCCACCAGTGATCCGGGACAGGGTGCCGATACGCAGTATTTT
CDR3 length: 15; V gene: TRBV6-1; J gene: TRBJ1-5; D gene: TRBD1; clone size: few; CDR3 protein: CASRDPFRGHQPQHF; CDR3 DNA: TGTGCCAGCAGGGACCCCTTTAGGGGGCATCAGCCCCAGCATTTT
CDR3 length: 14; V gene: TRBV27; J gene: TRBJ2-7; D gene: .; clone size: many; CDR3 protein: CASSPFADHYEQYF; CDR3 DNA: TGTGCCAGCAGTCCCTTCGCGGACCACTACGAGCAGTACTTC
CDR3 length: 15; V gene: TRBV11-3; J gene: TRBJ2-2; D gene: .; clone size: many; CDR3 protein: CASSFGRPNTGELFF; CDR3 DNA: TGTGCCAGCAGCTTTGGACGTCCAAACACCGGGGAGCTGTTTTTT
CDR3 length: 15; V gene: TRBV6-1; J gene: TRBJ2-1; D gene: .; clone size: many; CDR3 protein: CASSSGSSSYNEQFF; CDR3 DNA: TGTGCCAGCAGTAGCGGGTCGAGCTCCTACAATGAGCAGTTCTTC
CDR3 length: 13; V gene: TRBV28; J gene: TRBJ2-7; D gene: .; clone size: many; CDR3 protein: CASIPPGSYEQYF; CDR3 DNA: TGTGCCAGCATCCCACCGGGGAGCTACGAGCAGTACTTC
CDR3 length: 13; V gene: TRBV20-1; J gene: TRBJ2-7; D gene: TRBD2; clone size: many; CDR3 protein: CSAKRLAAYEQYF; CDR3 DNA: TGCAGTGCTAAACGACTAGCGGCCTACGAGCAGTACTTC
CDR3 length: 13; V gene: TRBV19; J gene: TRBJ1-1; D gene: .; clone size: few; CDR3 protein: CASSIAGDAEAFF; CDR3 DNA: TGTGCCAGTAGTATAGCGGGGGATGCTGAAGCTTTCTTT
CDR3 length: 15; V gene: TRBV6-1; J gene: TRBJ1-5; D gene: .; clone size: many; CDR3 protein: CASSTGALGNQPQHF; CDR3 DNA: TGTGCCAGCAGCACCGGAGCTTTGGGCAATCAGCCCCAGCATTTT
CDR3 length: 13; V gene: TRBV14; J gene: TRBJ1-1; D gene: .; clone size: .; CDR3 protein: CASSQASSYEAFF; CDR3 DNA: TGTGCCAGCAGCCAAGCCAGTTCTTATGAAGCTTTCTTT
CDR3 length: 15; V gene: TRBV5-6; J gene: TRBJ1-3; D gene: .; clone size: .; CDR3 protein: CASSLTALGGNTIYF; CDR3 DNA: TGTGCCAGCAGCTTGACCGCCCTGGGAGGAAACACCATATATTTT
CDR3 length: 13; V gene: TRBV7-9; J gene: TRBJ2-3; D gene: .; clone size: .; CDR3 protein: CASSYRDRDTQYF; CDR3 DNA: TGTGCCAGCAGCTATAGGGACCGAGATACGCAGTATTTT
CDR3 length: 16; V gene: TRBV11-2; J gene: TRBJ2-7; D gene: TRBD2; clone size: .; CDR3 protein: CASSPRGSGSSLEQYF; CDR3 DNA: TGTGCCAGCAGCCCCAGGGGTAGCGGGAGCTCCCTGGAGCAGTACTTC
CDR3 length: 15; V gene: TRBV29-1; J gene: TRBJ1-1; D gene: TRBD1; clone size: few; CDR3 protein: CSVELMGQGAAEAFF; CDR3 DNA: TGCAGCGTTGAACTAATGGGACAGGGGGCTGCTGAAGCTTTCTTT
CDR3 length: 14; V gene: TRBV5-1; J gene: TRBJ1-1; D gene: .; clone size: .; CDR3 protein: CASSSRAQNTEAFF; CDR3 DNA: TGCGCCAGCAGCTCACGGGCTCAGAACACTGAAGCTTTCTTT
CDR3 length: 14; V gene: TRBV19; J gene: TRBJ1-1; D gene: .; clone size: .; CDR3 protein: CASSHRTENTEAFF; CDR3 DNA: TGTGCCAGTAGTCATAGGACAGAGAACACTGAAGCTTTCTTT